Below are 4 T cell receptor beta chains sequenced from a single sample in a study of identical twins. TCRdb independently ran MiXCR on the 5' RACE reads; one entry per CDR3 protein. The sample holds 350,000 to 500,000 distinct CDR3 sequences, less than 20% seen once. Sequenced input: naive T cells sorted from blood. Receptor source: a man over 45 in good health.

This clonotype was detected ten times or more. This rearrangement joins TRBV6-2 or TRBV6-3 to TRBJ2-2; 7 bases are a match to TRBD2. The CDR3 is 17 residues long. From germline, CDR1 is MNHEY and CDR2 SVGEGT. Trimming took 10 bases from V and 0 from J; bases not matched to a gene: 14. This CDR3 reads CATTRGASGTNTGELFF. The CDR3 DNA reads TGTGCCACCACACGTGGGGCTAGCGGAACGAACACCGGGGAGCTGTTTTTT.

V and J are TRBV30 and TRBJ1-1; the D gene is possibly TRBD1 (5 bases). The CDR3 has 15 amino acids. V was cut by 0 bases and J by 7 bases, with 18 bases left in between. CDR1 and CDR2 from the germline V gene are GTSNPN and SVGIG (reference sequence). CDR3 bases: TGTGCCTGGAGTGTACGCGGGCTACCTGGGGGTGAAGCTTTCTTT. It specifies CAWSVRGLPGGEAFF.

This clonotype was counted many times. The chain joins TRBV20-1 to TRBJ2-7, with 9 bases identical to TRBD2. V lost 2 bases to trimming and J lost 3 bases; unmatched junction nucleotides: 11. Germline loops: CDR1 DFQATT, CDR2 SNEGSKA (reference sequence). The CDR3 is 16 amino acids. The CDR3 spells CSARPPPTSGHYEQYF. DNA for the CDR3: TGCAGTGCTAGACCCCCTCCGACTAGCGGCCACTACGAGCAGTACTTC.

The table lists this clonotype with a few counts. The chain employs TRBV18 and TRBJ2-3; 7 nucleotides agree with TRBD1. V lost 3 bases to trimming and J lost 11 bases; unmatched junction nucleotides: 8. Germline-derived CDR1 and CDR2 are KGHSH and LQKENI. This CDR3 has 13 amino acids. CDR3 loop: CASSPDRQRGQYF. The CDR3 DNA reads TGTGCCAGCTCACCGGACAGGCAGAGAGGGCAGTATTTT.